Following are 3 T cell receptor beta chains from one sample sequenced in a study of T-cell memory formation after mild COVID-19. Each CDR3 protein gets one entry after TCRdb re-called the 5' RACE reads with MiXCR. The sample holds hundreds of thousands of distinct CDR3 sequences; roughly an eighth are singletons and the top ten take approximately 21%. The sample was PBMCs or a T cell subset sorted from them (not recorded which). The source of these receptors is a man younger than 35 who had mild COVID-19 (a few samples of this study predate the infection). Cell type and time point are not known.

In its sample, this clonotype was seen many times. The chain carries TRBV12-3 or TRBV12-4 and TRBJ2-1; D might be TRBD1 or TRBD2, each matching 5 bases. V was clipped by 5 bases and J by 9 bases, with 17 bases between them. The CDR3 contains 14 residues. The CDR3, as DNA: TGTGCCAGCAGTCGCCCCCCCCCCGGGGCTGAGCAGTTCTTC. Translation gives CASSRPPPGAEQFF.

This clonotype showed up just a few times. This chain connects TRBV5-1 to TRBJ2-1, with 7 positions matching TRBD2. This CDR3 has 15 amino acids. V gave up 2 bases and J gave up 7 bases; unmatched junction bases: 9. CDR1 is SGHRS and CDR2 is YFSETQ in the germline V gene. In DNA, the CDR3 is TGCGCCAGCAGCTTTCGCGGGAGCAGCGGTAATGAGCAGTTCTTC. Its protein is CASSFRGSSGNEQFF.

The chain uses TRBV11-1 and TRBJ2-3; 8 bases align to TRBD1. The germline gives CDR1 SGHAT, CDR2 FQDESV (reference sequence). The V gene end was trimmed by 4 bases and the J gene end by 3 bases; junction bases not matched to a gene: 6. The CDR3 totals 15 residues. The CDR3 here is CASSSRDRRTDTQYF. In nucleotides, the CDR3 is TGTGCCAGCAGCTCCCGGGACAGGCGGACAGATACGCAGTATTTT.